This is a list of T cell receptor beta chains from one sample in a study of T cell responses to AZD1222 COVID-19 vaccine. Sequencing used immunoSEQ multiplex PCR; TCRdb keeps in-frame clones, though not all of them. The sample consists of over 85,000 clones, about 86% of them appearing once. Sequencing used peripheral blood, obtained on day 0 of AZD1222 vaccination. The receptor source for this set is an adult in good health. The CDR3 runs from the conserved cysteine through the conserved F or W. D genes are given only for firm matches. Rows give clone size only sometimes, using once, few, many, or a class for an expanded clone.

cdr3_nt	cdr3_aa	d_call	clone_size	v_call	j_call
TGTGCCAGCAGCCCAACGACAGGGGGTAATTCACCCCTCCACTTT	CASSPTTGGNSPLHF	TRBD1	.	TRBV7-8	TRBJ1-6
TGTGCCATCAGTGTGACTAGCCGAAGCACAGATACGCAGTATTTT	CAISVTSRSTDTQYF	TRBD2	.	TRBV10-3	TRBJ2-3
TGTGCCAGCAGCGAGACAGGGGGCAGAGCTTTCTTT	CASSETGGRAFF	TRBD1	.	TRBV5-6	TRBJ1-1
TGTGCCAGCAGCCCCCTGGCCGTCTCTGGAAACACCATATATTTT	CASSPLAVSGNTIYF	.	.	TRBV4-2	TRBJ1-3
TGTGCCATCTCCGTAGTTCGAGCGACAGGGTCTTATAGTGGCTACACCTTC	CAISVVRATGSYSGYTF	TRBD1	.	TRBV10-3	TRBJ1-2
TGTGCCAGCAGCCCACCTTCAGGGGTTTCGCTGGGCACTGAAGCTTTCTTT	CASSPPSGVSLGTEAFF	.	.	TRBV5-5	TRBJ1-1
TGTGCCAGTAGTACCAACAGGGGGGGGGAGACCCAGTACTTC	CASSTNRGGETQYF	.	.	TRBV19	TRBJ2-5
TGTGCCAGCAGTGAGCGGGGGGCCCCCTATGGCTACACCTTC	CASSERGAPYGYTF	.	.	TRBV6-2/TRBV6-3	TRBJ1-2
TGTGCCAGCAGCTTAGAGGGACACGGGGAGCTGTTTTTT	CASSLEGHGELFF	.	.	TRBV7-6	TRBJ2-2
TGTGCCAGCAGCGGGGCGGGATTCAATGAGCAGTTCTTC	CASSGAGFNEQFF	.	.	TRBV9	TRBJ2-1
TGTGCCAGCAGTGGGGCGGGGGATGGCTACACCTTC	CASSGAGDGYTF	.	.	TRBV7-9	TRBJ1-2
TGCAGTGCTAGAGATGGCGGGGAGCTGTTTTTT	CSARDGGELFF	.	.	TRBV20-1	TRBJ2-2
TGTGCCAGCAGCTCCCCCGGGACTAGCGGGGGGCCCAGCACAGATACGCAGTATTTT	CASSSPGTSGGPSTDTQYF	TRBD2	.	TRBV7-2	TRBJ2-3
TGTGCCAGAAGCCCACGGGCCTCGAACACTGAAGCTTTCTTT	CARSPRASNTEAFF	.	.	TRBV5-3	TRBJ1-1
TGTGCCAGCAGCCGAGGGCTGGGCACCGGGGAGCTGTTTTTT	CASSRGLGTGELFF	.	.	TRBV7-9	TRBJ2-2
TGTGCCAGCAGCCCTATGGAGACCCAGTACTTC	CASSPMETQYF	.	.	TRBV6-2/TRBV6-3	TRBJ2-5
TGTGCCAGCAGCTTAGGTCCAGTCTCTGGAAACACCATATATTTT	CASSLGPVSGNTIYF	.	.	TRBV7-8	TRBJ1-3
TGTGCCAGCAGTACCGTACAGGGTGGTGTTGGCGGCTACACCTTC	CASSTVQGGVGGYTF	.	.	TRBV28	TRBJ1-2
TGTGCCAGCAGGCAGGGGGCGCGGAAGAATTCACCCCTCCACTTT	CASRQGARKNSPLHF	TRBD1	once	TRBV5-4	TRBJ1-6
TGTGCCAGCAGCTCCCCCCGACTAGCGGGGGGCATCTACAATGAGCAGTTCTTC	CASSSPRLAGGIYNEQFF	TRBD2	.	TRBV5-6	TRBJ2-1
TGTGCCAGCAGCTCACTAGCGGCGAGCTCCTACAATGAGCAGTTCTTC	CASSSLAASSYNEQFF	TRBD2	few	TRBV3-1/TRBV3-2	TRBJ2-1
TGTGCCAGCAGTTACTCGACCGGGGGAGGGGCGAACACTGAAGCTTTCTTT	CASSYSTGGGANTEAFF	.	.	TRBV6-2/TRBV6-3	TRBJ1-1
TGTGCCAGCAGCCCTGGGATCAATCAGCCCCAGCATTTT	CASSPGINQPQHF	.	.	TRBV28	TRBJ1-5
TGTGCCAGCAGCTCCGGGACGGATAGCAATCAGCCCCAGCATTTT	CASSSGTDSNQPQHF	.	.	TRBV7-9	TRBJ1-5
TGTGCCAGCAGCTTCAGGGGAGGTTCGATGAACACTGAAGCTTTCTTT	CASSFRGGSMNTEAFF	.	.	TRBV13	TRBJ1-1
TGTGCCAGCAGCTTCGGGGAGATAGCCAAAAACATTCAGTACTTC	CASSFGEIAKNIQYF	.	.	TRBV5-4	TRBJ2-4
TGTGCCAGCAGCTCGGGACAGCGGAACACTGAAGCTTTCTTT	CASSSGQRNTEAFF	TRBD1	.	TRBV7-3	TRBJ1-1
TGTGCCAGCAGCTTAGCGGCCCGGAGGGGGATAGCGGAACTCAATGAGCAGTTCTTC	CASSLAARRGIAELNEQFF	.	.	TRBV11-1	TRBJ2-1
TGTGCCAGCAGCTTAGTCGGGAACACCGGGGAGCTGTTTTTT	CASSLVGNTGELFF	.	few	TRBV7-9	TRBJ2-2
TGTGCCAGCAGGCGGGACAGGAGCACAGATACGCAGTATTTT	CASRRDRSTDTQYF	TRBD1	once	TRBV11-3	TRBJ2-3
TGTGCCAGCAGCCGGGACAGGGCGGCGGAGACCCAGTACTTC	CASSRDRAAETQYF	TRBD1	few	TRBV7-2	TRBJ2-5
TGTGCCAGCAGTTACTCCCGCGTGGGATCGTTTAGGGAGCAGTACTTC	CASSYSRVGSFREQYF	.	.	TRBV6-2/TRBV6-3	TRBJ2-7
TGTGCCAGCAGTTTCCGACCACTAGCGGCCTACGAGCAGTACTTC	CASSFRPLAAYEQYF	TRBD2	.	TRBV27	TRBJ2-7
TGTGCCAGCAGCCCCAGGGCTGCAGATTCACCCCTCCACTTT	CASSPRAADSPLHF	.	.	TRBV3-1/TRBV3-2	TRBJ1-6
TGTGCCAGCGCGCCCCGACCCGACATTCAGTACTTC	CASAPRPDIQYF	.	.	TRBV7-3	TRBJ2-4
TGTGCCAGCAGTTTAGGAACAGGGGGTCAGCCCCAGCATTTT	CASSLGTGGQPQHF	TRBD1	.	TRBV27	TRBJ1-5
TGCAGCGTAGAAAACACCGGGGAGCTGTTTTTT	CSVENTGELFF	.	.	TRBV29-1	TRBJ2-2
TGTGCCAGCAGTTCTAGCGGGGGGCCGGGGGATGAGCAGTTCTTC	CASSSSGGPGDEQFF	TRBD2	.	TRBV28	TRBJ2-1
TGTGCCAGTAGTAGCTCTTTGACAGAGACCTACGAGCAGTACTTC	CASSSSLTETYEQYF	.	.	TRBV19	TRBJ2-7
TGTGCCAGCAGTTTATCAGGGGGTAACAATCAGCCCCAGCATTTT	CASSLSGGNNQPQHF	TRBD1	.	TRBV28	TRBJ1-5
TGCGCCAGCAGCTCTGGAGGCGGGATCGCCTACGAGCAGTACTTC	CASSSGGGIAYEQYF	.	.	TRBV5-1	TRBJ2-7
TGTGCCAGTAGTACCGGACAGGGGCAGCGGGAGACCCAGTACTTC	CASSTGQGQRETQYF	TRBD1	.	TRBV19	TRBJ2-5